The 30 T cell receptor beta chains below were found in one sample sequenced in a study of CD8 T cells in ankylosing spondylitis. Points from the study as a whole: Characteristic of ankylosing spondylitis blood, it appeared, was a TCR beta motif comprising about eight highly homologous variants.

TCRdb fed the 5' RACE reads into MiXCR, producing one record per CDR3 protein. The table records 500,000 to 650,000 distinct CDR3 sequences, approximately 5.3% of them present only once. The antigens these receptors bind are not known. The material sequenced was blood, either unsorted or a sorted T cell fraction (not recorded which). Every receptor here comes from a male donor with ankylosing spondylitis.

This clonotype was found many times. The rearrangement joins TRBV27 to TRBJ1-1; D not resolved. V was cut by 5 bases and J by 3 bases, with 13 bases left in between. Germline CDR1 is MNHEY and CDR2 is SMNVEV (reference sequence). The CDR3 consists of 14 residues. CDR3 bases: TGTGCCAGCAGTCCCCGATGGGAGGACACTGAAGCTTTCTTT. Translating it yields CASSPRWEDTEAFF.

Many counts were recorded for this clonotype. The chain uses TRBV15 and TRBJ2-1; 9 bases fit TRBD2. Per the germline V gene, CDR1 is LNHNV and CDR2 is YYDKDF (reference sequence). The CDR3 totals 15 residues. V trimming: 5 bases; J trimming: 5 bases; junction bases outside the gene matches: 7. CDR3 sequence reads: CATSRGRAGDNEQFF. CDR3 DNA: TGTGCCACCAGCCGCGGGAGGGCAGGGGACAATGAGCAGTTCTTC.

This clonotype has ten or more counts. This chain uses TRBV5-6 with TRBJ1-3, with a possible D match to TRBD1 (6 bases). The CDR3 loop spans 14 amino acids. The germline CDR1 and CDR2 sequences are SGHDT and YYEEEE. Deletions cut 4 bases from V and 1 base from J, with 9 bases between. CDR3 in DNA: TGTGCCAGCAGCCATCAGGGGTCTGGAAACACCATATATTTT. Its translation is CASSHQGSGNTIYF.

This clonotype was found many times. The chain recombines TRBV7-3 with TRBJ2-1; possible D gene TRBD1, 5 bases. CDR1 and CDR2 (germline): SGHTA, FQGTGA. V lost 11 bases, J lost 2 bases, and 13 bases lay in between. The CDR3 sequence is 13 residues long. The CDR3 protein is CACRAGPYNEQFF. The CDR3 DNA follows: TGTGCCTGCCGGGCAGGGCCCTACAATGAGCAGTTCTTC.

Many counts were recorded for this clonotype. The CDR3 region has the DNA TGTGCCAGCAGCACACGACCGGGACAGGGATCCATGAACACTGAAGCTTTCTTT. The encoded protein is CASSTRPGQGSMNTEAFF. V usage is TRBV11-1 and J usage is TRBJ1-1; 9 bases line up with TRBD1. V lost 5 bases and J lost 0; bases outside the gene matches: 13. This CDR3 has 18 amino acids. Germline loops: CDR1 SGHAT, CDR2 FQDESV (reference sequence).

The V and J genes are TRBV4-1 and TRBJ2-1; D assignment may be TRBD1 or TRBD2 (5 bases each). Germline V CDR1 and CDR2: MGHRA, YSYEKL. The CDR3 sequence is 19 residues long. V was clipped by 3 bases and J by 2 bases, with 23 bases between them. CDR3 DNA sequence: TGCGCCAGCAGCCACGAAGGCCCCGGGACCACAAAGACCTACAATGAGCAGTTCTTC. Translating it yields CASSHEGPGTTKTYNEQFF.

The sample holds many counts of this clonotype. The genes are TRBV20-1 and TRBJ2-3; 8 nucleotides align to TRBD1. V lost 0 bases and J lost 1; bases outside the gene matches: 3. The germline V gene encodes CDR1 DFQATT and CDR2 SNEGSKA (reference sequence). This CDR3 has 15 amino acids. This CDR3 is CSARDDRGGTDTQYF. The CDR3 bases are TGCAGTGCTAGAGACGACAGGGGCGGCACAGATACGCAGTATTTT.

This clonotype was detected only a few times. The CDR3 bases are TGTGCCAGCAGTTGGGGACAGGTCCGATATAGCAATCAGCCCCAGCATTTT. It translates to CASSWGQVRYSNQPQHF. V gene TRBV12-3 or TRBV12-4 combines with J gene TRBJ1-5, with 8 bases matching TRBD1. The junction had 8 bases not matched to a gene; V was cut back by 4 bases and J by 0 bases. The CDR3 has 17 amino acids.

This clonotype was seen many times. The CDR3: CASSSWRRVQGTDTQYF. The DNA for the CDR3 is TGCGCCAGCAGCTCGTGGCGGAGGGTTCAGGGAACAGATACGCAGTATTTT. The chain has TRBV5-1 and TRBJ2-3; D is possibly TRBD2 (6 bases). Trimming took 3 bases from V and 3 from J, leaving 20 bases between them. CDR1 and CDR2 (germline): SGHRS, YFSETQ. The CDR3 is 17 amino acids. The full variable domain, rest sourced from reference TRBV5-1 and TRBJ2-3, is KAGVTQTPRYLIKTRGQQVTLSCSPISGHRSVSWYQQTPGQGLQFLFEYFSETQRNKGNFPGRFSGRQFSNSRSEMNVSTLELGDSALYLCASSSWRRVQGTDTQYFGPGTRLTVL.

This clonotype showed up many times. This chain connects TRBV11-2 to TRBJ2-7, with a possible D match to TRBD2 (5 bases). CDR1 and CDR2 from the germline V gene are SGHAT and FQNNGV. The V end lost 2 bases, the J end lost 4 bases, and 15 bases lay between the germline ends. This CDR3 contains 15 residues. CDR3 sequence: CASSLRWTPLYEQYF. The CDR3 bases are TGTGCCAGCAGCTTAAGGTGGACTCCACTTTACGAGCAGTACTTC.

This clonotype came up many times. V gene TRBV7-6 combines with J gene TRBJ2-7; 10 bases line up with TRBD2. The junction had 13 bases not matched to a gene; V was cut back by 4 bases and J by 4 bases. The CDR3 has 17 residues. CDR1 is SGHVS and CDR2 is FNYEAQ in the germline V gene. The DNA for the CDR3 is TGTGCCAGCAGCTCCTTAGCGGGAGGACCAACTTCTTACGAGCAGTACTTC. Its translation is CASSSLAGGPTSYEQYF.

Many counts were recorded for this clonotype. The CDR3 sequence is CASSPNRGTYEQYF. The CDR3 bases are TGTGCCAGCAGTCCAAACAGGGGAACCTACGAGCAGTACTTC. This chain connects TRBV6-1 to TRBJ2-7; the match to TRBD1 covers 7 bases. Germline V gene data show CDR1 as MNHNS and CDR2 as SASEGT. Trimming at V came to 5 bases and at J to 2 bases, leaving 6 bases not matched to a gene. The CDR3 sequence is 14 residues long.

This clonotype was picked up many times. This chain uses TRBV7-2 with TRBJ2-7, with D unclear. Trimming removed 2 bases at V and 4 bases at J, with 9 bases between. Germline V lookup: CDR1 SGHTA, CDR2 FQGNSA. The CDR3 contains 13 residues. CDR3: CASSLRSPYEQYF. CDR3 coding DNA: TGTGCCAGCAGCTTAAGGTCGCCGTACGAGCAGTACTTC.

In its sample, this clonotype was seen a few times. DNA for the CDR3: TGTGCCAGCAGCTTAGCCCGCCGGACAGGGGGCAATGAGCAGTTCTTC. Translated: CASSLARRTGGNEQFF. The chain couples TRBV7-2 to TRBJ2-1; 10 bases match TRBD1. The CDR3 extends over 16 amino acids. The germline V gene has CDR1 SGHTA and CDR2 FQGNSA. V shed 0 bases and J 6 bases; nucleotides not matched to a gene: 5.

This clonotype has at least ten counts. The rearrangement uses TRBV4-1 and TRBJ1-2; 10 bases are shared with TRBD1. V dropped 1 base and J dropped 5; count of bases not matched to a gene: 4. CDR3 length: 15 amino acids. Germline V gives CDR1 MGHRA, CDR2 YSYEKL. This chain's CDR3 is CASSQAGTGEYGYTF. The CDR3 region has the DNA TGCGCCAGCAGCCAAGCCGGGACAGGGGAATATGGCTACACCTTC.

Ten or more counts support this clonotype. The CDR3 sequence: CASSQDLSGSGDNEQFF. DNA for the CDR3: TGTGCCAGCAGCCAAGATCTAAGCGGGAGCGGCGACAATGAGCAGTTCTTC. The V call is TRBV4-2, the J call TRBJ2-1; 8 nucleotides line up with TRBD2. This CDR3 is 17 amino acids long. Germline CDR1 is LGHNA and CDR2 is YNFKEQ. The V and J ends lost 0 bases and 5 bases, in that order; junction bases with no gene match: 9.

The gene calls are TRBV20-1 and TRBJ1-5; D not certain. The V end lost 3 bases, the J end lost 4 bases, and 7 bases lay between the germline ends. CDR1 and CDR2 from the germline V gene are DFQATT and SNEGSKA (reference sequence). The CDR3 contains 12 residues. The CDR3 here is CSASQENQPQHF. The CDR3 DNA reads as TGCAGTGCTAGTCAGGAGAATCAGCCCCAGCATTTT.

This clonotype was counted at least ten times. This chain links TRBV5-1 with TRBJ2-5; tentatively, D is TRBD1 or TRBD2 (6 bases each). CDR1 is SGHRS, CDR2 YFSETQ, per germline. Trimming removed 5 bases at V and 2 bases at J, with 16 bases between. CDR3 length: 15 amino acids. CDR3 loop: CASSGQLRGQETQYF. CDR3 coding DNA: TGCGCCAGCAGTGGACAGCTTCGGGGGCAAGAGACCCAGTACTTC.

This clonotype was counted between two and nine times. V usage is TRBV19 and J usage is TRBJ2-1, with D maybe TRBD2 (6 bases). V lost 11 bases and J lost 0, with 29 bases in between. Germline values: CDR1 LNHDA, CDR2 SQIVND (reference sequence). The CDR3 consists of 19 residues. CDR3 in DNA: TGTGCCTGTTCCCCGGGACTGCTATTACCCTTGAGCTCCTACAATGAGCAGTTCTTC. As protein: CACSPGLLLPLSSYNEQFF.

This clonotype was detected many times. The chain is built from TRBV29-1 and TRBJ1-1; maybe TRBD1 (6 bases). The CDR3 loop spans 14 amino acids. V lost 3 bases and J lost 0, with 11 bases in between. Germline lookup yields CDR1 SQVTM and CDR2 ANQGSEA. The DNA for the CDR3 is TGCAGCGTTGAGGTACAGGGCTTGAACACTGAAGCTTTCTTT. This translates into CSVEVQGLNTEAFF.

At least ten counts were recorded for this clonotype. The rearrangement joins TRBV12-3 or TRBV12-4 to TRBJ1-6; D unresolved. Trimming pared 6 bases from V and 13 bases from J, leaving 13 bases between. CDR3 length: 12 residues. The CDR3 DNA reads TGTGCCAGCAGCCGGAGACCCGGGCCCCTCCACTTT. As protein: CASSRRPGPLHF.

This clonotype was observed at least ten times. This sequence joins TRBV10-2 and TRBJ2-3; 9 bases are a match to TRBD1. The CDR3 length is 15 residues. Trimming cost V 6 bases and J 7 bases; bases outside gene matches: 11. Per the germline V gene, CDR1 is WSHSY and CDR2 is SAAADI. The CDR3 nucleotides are TGCGCCAGCAGGAAAACAGGGGGCACTCGCTATACGCAGTATTTT. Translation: CASRKTGGTRYTQYF.

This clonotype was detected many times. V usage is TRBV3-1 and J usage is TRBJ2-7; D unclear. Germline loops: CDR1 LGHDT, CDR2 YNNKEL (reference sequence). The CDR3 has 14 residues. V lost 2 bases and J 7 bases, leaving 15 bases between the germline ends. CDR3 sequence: CASSQRDGAGEQYF. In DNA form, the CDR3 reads TGTGCCAGCAGCCAACGAGATGGAGCCGGGGAGCAGTACTTC.

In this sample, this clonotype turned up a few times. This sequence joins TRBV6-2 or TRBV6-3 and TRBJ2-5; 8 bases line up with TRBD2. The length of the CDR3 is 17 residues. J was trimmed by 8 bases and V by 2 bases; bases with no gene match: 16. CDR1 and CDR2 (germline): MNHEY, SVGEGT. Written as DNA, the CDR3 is TGTGCCAGCAGTTACCGCCGAGGAGCGGGAGAGGCAGGTACCCAGTACTTC. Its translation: CASSYRRGAGEAGTQYF.

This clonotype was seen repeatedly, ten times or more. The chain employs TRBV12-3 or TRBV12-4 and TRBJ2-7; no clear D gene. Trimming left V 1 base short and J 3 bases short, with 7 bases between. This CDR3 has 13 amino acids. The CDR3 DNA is TGTGCCAGCAGTTTAGTTCTCAGCTACGAGCAGTACTTC. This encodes CASSLVLSYEQYF.

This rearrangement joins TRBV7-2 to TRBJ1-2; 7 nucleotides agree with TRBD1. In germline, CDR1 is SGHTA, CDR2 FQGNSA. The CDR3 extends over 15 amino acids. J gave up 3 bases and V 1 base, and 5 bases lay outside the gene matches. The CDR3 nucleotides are TGTGCCAGCAGCTTAGGGGCAGGGGGGGACTATGGCTACACCTTC. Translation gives CASSLGAGGDYGYTF.

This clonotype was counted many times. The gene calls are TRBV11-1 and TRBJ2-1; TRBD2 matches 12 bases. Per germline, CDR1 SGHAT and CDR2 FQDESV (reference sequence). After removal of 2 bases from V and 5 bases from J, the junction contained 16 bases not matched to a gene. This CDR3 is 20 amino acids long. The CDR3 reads CASSLIRLAGVRSSDNEQFF. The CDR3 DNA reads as TGTGCCAGCAGCTTAATTAGACTAGCGGGAGTTCGATCTTCCGACAATGAGCAGTTCTTC.

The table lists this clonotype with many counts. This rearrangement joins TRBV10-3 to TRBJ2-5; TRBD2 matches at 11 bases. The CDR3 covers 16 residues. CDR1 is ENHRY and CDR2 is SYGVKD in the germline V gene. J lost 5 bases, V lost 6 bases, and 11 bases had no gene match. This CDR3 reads CAISAGTSGLLETQYF. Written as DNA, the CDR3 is TGTGCCATCAGCGCCGGGACTAGCGGCCTCTTGGAGACCCAGTACTTC.

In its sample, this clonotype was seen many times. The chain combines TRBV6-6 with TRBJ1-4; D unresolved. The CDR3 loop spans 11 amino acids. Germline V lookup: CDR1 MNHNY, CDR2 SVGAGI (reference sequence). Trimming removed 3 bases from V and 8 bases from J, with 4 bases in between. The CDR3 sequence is CASSYGEKLFF. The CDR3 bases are TGTGCCAGCAGTTATGGCGAAAAACTGTTTTTT.

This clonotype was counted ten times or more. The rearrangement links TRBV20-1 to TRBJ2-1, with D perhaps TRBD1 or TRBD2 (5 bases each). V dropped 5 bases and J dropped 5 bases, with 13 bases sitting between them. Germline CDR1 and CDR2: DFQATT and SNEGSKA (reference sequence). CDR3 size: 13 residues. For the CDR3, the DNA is TGCAGTGCTTGGACTGGGGCCCACAATGAGCAGTTCTTC. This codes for CSAWTGAHNEQFF.